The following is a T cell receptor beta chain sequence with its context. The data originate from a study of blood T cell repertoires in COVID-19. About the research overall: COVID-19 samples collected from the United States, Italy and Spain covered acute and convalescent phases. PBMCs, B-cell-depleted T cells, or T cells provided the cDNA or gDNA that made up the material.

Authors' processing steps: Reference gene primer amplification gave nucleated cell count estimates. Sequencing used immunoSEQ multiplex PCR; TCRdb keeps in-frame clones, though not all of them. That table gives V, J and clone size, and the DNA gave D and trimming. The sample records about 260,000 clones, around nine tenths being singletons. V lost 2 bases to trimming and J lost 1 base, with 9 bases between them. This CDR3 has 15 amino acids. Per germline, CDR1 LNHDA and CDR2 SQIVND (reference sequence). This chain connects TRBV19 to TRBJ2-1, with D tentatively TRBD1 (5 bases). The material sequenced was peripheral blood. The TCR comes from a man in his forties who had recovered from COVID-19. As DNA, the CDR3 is TGTGCCAGTAGTATATATAGGGGTTCCTACAATGAGCAGTTCTTC. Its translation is CASSIYRGSYNEQFF.